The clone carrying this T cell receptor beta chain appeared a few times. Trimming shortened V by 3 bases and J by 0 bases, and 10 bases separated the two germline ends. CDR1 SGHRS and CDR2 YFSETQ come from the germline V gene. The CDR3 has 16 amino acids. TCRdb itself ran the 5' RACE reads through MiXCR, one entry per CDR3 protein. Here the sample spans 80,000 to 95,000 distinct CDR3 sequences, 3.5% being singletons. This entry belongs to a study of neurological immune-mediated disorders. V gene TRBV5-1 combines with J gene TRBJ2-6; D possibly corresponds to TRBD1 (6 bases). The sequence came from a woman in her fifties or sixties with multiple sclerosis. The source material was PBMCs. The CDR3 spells CASSSQDSSGANVLTF. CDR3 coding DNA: TGCGCCAGCAGCTCGCAGGACAGCTCTGGGGCCAACGTCCTGACTTTC. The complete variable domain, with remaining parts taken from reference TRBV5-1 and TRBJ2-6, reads KAGVTQTPRYLIKTRGQQVTLSCSPISGHRSVSWYQQTPGQGLQFLFEYFSETQRNKGNFPGRFSGRQFSNSRSEMNVSTLELGDSALYLCASSSQDSSGANVLTFGAGSRLTVL.